The source of this T cell receptor beta chain is a study of T cells in Graves' hyperthyroidism and ophthalmopathy. The CDR3 consists of 13 residues. CDR1 and CDR2 from the germline V gene are SGHTA and FQGTGA. This clonotype was found a few times. The junction shows a germline mismatch at one end, possibly a read error. From RNA transcripts, TCR beta CDR3 regions were amplified. First-round RT-PCR targeting the TCR CDR3 was performed with the HTBI primer set. TCRdb passed the multiplex PCR reads through MiXCR, listing each CDR3 protein once. Among some 300,000 distinct CDR3 sequences, less than 20% were seen once, and the ten largest hold under 45%.

The sample comprised blood. The genes are TRBV7-3 and TRBJ2-3; D unresolved. The receptor was isolated from a man aged 45-60 years with Graves' ophthalmopathy. CDR3 protein: CASSSLATHTQYF. The CDR3 bases are TGTGCCAGCAGCTCTTTAGCCACACATACGCAGTATTTT. Full variable domain (remainder filled in from reference TRBV7-3 and TRBJ2-3): GAGVSQTPSNKVTEKGKYVELRCDPISGHTALYWYRQSLGQGPEFLIYFQGTGAADDSGLPNDRFFAVRPEGSVSTLKIQRTERGDSAVYLCASSSLATHTQYFGPGTRLTVL.